Included here is one T cell receptor beta chain sequence, with context. Its antigen remains unidentified. Qualities for individual bases were not recorded, and no much larger clone is one base off. Collaborating institutions collected whole blood in K2EDTA tubes following their own protocols. For TCRbeta analysis, collaborator samples were shipped as frozen whole blood, as isolated PBMCs, or as DNA extracted from either sample type. This specimen comes from a study of blood T cell repertoires in COVID-19 (TCRdb year 2020). About the investigation overall: The collaborator samples originated in the United States, Italy and Spain and spanned the acute and convalescent phases of COVID-19. The material from the prospective study consisted of cDNA or gDNA derived from T cells, B-cell-depleted T cells, or PBMCs. Subjects who had been exposed to COVID-19, were actively infected with it, or had recovered from it provided the deeply sampled blood TCRbeta repertoires that made up the dataset. The repertoires were released in a freely available public database intended as a resource for research on the immune response to SARS-CoV-2. Samples came from the ongoing ImmuneRACE study (first 160 participants) plus 1,254 subjects from 6 global collaborators. Sample metadata almost always included a de-identified subject ID, COVID-19 status, age in years and sex. Where available, HLA class I and class II types were taken from metadata supplied by the sample provider and were not determined by assay-based typing. Overall study outcomes, separate from this receptor: How much clinical and demographic metadata was included differed by source and by participant, and the metadata was provided uncurated.

The V end loses 3 bases and the J end loses 6 bases, and a stretch of 12 bases separates them. Via the germline V gene, CDR1 is SGHRS and CDR2 YFSETQ. From cysteine to phenylalanine, the CDR3 is 13 amino acids long. The entry retains the CDR3 DNA only, 39 bases that are in frame from base 1. TCRbeta CDR3 regions were amplified from genomic DNA by means of the immunoSEQ Assay, a bias-controlled multiplex PCR. The paper's data handling went like this. Nucleated cell counts per sample were estimated from amplification of reference gene primers within the assay. To quantify the absolute abundance of each unique TCRbeta CDR3 rearrangement, sequence reads were collapsed and filtered. For each sample, productive Simpson clonality was calculated by taking the square root of Simpson's diversity index across productive rearrangements. TCRdb provides this immuneACCESS table in a form limited to in-frame rearrangements. Some clones are lacking; in checked studies, under half of them reflect an unresolved V gene, and why the rest are absent is not known. V, J and clone size reflect that table, while D and trimming were determined from the DNA. Counted in this sample were fewer than 150,000 clones; around 81% of them appeared once. The ten largest account for roughly 8% of the sample.

In this chain, TRBV5-1 is recombined with TRBJ1-1; D gene: possibly TRBD1, on 5 matching bases. The sequenced sample was peripheral blood. The TCR sequence derives from a human donor in a cohort sampled during active COVID-19. The CDR3 in this case is CASSWTGGAEAFF. The sequence in DNA is TGCGCCAGCAGCTGGACCGGGGGAGCTGAAGCTTTCTTT.